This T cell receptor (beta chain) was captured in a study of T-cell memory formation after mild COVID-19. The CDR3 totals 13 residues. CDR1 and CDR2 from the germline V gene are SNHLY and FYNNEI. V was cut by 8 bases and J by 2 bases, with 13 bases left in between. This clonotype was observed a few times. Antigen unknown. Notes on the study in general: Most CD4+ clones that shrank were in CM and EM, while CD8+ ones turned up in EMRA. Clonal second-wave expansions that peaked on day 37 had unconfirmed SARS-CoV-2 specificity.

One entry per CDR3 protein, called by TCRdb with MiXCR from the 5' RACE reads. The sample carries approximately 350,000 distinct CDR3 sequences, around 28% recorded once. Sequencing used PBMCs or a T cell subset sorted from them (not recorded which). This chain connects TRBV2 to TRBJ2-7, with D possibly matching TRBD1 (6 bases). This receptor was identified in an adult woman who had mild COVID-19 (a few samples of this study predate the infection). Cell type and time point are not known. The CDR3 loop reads CASAGAGAYEQYF. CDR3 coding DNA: TGTGCCAGCGCCGGGGCAGGGGCCTACGAGCAGTACTTC.